This TCR beta chain was recovered during a study of T cells after yellow fever vaccination (dated by TCRdb to about 2019). Regarding the research as a whole: Libraries from fractions with low cell numbers were prepared with the SMART-Seq v4 Ultra Low Input RNA kit. To track T-cell clones before and after primary and booster YFV17D yellow fever vaccination, bulk TCR alpha and beta repertoires were sequenced longitudinally. Two healthy male donors, one aged 18 to 29 and one aged 30 to 40 years, were included in the cohort. Blood was drawn at multiple timepoints before and after primary and secondary immunization, with bulk PBMC replicates and cell subsets isolated. General study outcomes and caveats: Most clones expanded after primary vaccination (almost 97% of CD4 and 88% of CD8) were re-detected after the booster, suggesting that broad memory maintenance occurred. A small share of clonotypes was detected in both CD4 and CD8 compartments, with the overlap likely arising from convergent recombination. The secondary T-cell response was found to be weaker but faster than the primary response, with a peak reached on day 5 rather than on day 15. Because abundant contaminating clonotypes from the bulk population could be contained in FACS-sorted repertoires, computational filtering was required. Because the study included only a couple of donors, the extent to which the findings can be generalized is limited.

The intended sense of this specimen's treatment or condition label: live attenuated yellow fever vaccine strain. PBMCs were isolated from peripheral blood using a standard Ficoll-Paque protocol. Dynabeads CD4 and CD8 positive selection kits were used to isolate the CD4 and CD8 T-cell fractions. TriZol was used to extract RNA from bulk PBMCs, from CD4 and CD8 fractions, and from dextramer-positive and dextramer-negative fractions. Concerning this clonotype: Its binding antigen is unknown. No base quality information exists; no much larger clone differs at one position.

Sequencing took place on an Illumina NovaSeq 6000. Synthesis of TCR cDNA relied on 5'RACE template switching, a step that introduced a universal primer site along with unique molecular identifiers. cDNA synthesis was primed from both the TCR alpha and TCR beta constant segments. Library amplification involved two PCR steps, and the second step added sample barcodes and sequencing adapters. Sequencing of libraries was done on Illumina HiSeq 2500 (2x100 bp) or NovaSeq (2x150 bp). Per the authors' processing: MIGEC was used to demultiplex reads and collapse the reads into UMI consensus sequences, and MiXCR was used for V(D)J alignment. Vaccine-responding clonotypes were defined with edgeR using replicate PBMC samples, requiring FDR below 0.01 and a log2 fold change above 5 up to day 15. CD4 or CD8 identity was assigned to each bulk clonotype according to whether the clonotype was present at higher abundance in the sequenced CD4 repertoire or the sequenced CD8 repertoire. TCRdb passed the public sequencing reads through fastp at Q25 and MiXCR, retaining productive beta sequences. Each CDR3 protein gets just one entry, which takes the most common genes and DNA from the rows behind it. These V and J calls rely on TCRdb rather than the paper's analysis. The sample contains approximately 260,000 distinct CDR3 sequences, roughly 5.6% of them found a single time. The ten most abundant clones make up less than 3.5% of the sample.

This sequence was found in a man aged 18 to 30 who received the YFV17D yellow fever vaccine. Sequencing used CD4+ T cells sorted from PBMCs, obtained on the day of the yellow fever booster vaccination.

The CDR3 here reads CSAAAGSRDYGYTF. At the DNA level, the sequence is TGCAGTGCCGCAGCAGGGAGCAGAGACTATGGCTACACCTTC. The chain couples TRBV20-1 to TRBJ1-2; TRBD1 is a possible D gene, resting on 5 matching bases. The V and J ends are trimmed by 6 bases and 3 bases, leaving 17 bases between them. There are 14 amino acids in the CDR3, from cysteine to phenylalanine inclusive. The entry retains the CDR3 DNA only, 42 bases that are in frame from base 1. From a lookup of the germline V gene (reference sequence), CDR1 and CDR2 are DFQATT and SNEGSKA.